The present entry profiles one T cell receptor (beta chain) with its context. Its target is unknown. Germline lookup yields CDR1 KGHDR and CDR2 SFDVKD. V was trimmed by 0 bases and J by 1 base, leaving 13 bases between them. The CDR3 has 17 residues. The data belong to a study of post-analysis software for immune sequencing data. General study findings and limits: Included in a set of roughly five TRBV segments more frequent in patients than controls were TRBV5-6, TRBV5-1 and TRBV20-1. Significantly lower normalized Chao1 diversity was found in patients with multiple sclerosis relative to controls.

Unique molecular identifiers were built into the TCR beta cDNA libraries. TCRdb re-called the PCR reads through MiXCR, storing one row per CDR3 protein. The data hold hundreds of thousands of distinct CDR3 sequences, with more than 50% observed a single time. Sequenced material: blood. This TCR was sampled from a girl aged 2 to 10 with multiple sclerosis. V and J are TRBV24-1 and TRBJ2-3; D gene uncertain. The CDR3 spells CATSDLIVGVGTDTQYF. As DNA, the CDR3 is TGTGCCACCAGTGATTTGATCGTGGGTGTAGGCACAGATACGCAGTATTTT.